The next 23 T cell receptor beta chains were all read from a single sample in a study of cytomegalovirus exposure and HLA in healthy donors. Primers for the PCR totalled 60 Vbeta and 13 Jbeta. Assay: immunoSEQ multiplex PCR; the TCRdb copy retains only in-frame clones and omits some. The sample shows 150,000 or so clones, less than 90% of them seen only once. Sequencing was performed on PBMCs. The receptors derive from a boy between 2 and 10 years old in good health and CMV-seronegative.

This chain connects TRBV6-6 to TRBJ1-4, with a possible D match to TRBD1 (5 bases). V lost 8 bases and J lost 0, with 13 bases in between. Germline V gene sequence: CDR1 MNHNY, CDR2 SVGAGI (reference sequence). The CDR3 loop spans 15 amino acids. DNA of the CDR3: TGTGCCAGCCGTCCGACAGAGACAACTAATGAAAAACTGTTTTTT. It encodes CASRPTETTNEKLFF.

The rearrangement links TRBV10-1 to TRBJ2-7, with 11 positions matching TRBD2. The CDR3 totals 15 residues. The trim removed 1 base at V and 4 bases at J, leaving 3 bases unmatched. Germline V gives CDR1 WNHNN, CDR2 SYGVQD (reference sequence). The CDR3 spells CASSELASGRYEQYF. CDR3 DNA: TGCGCCAGCAGTGAGTTGGCTAGCGGGAGGTACGAGCAGTACTTC.

The V and J genes are TRBV2 and TRBJ2-7; no firm D call. Per germline, CDR1 SNHLY and CDR2 FYNNEI. V lost 4 bases to trimming and J lost 2 bases, with 9 bases between them. The CDR3 is 13 residues long. CDR3 DNA: TGTGCCAGCAGTGCCCAGTCCCCCTACGAGCAGTACTTC. The encoded protein is CASSAQSPYEQYF.

The gene calls are TRBV6-4 and TRBJ1-5; TRBD1 agrees at 10 bases. With V trimmed by 2 bases and J by 7 bases, 5 bases remained unmatched. CDR3 length: 15 residues. The germline gives CDR1 MRHNA, CDR2 SNTAGT. The CDR3 spells CASSDGVTGGQPQHF. CDR3 in DNA: TGTGCCAGCAGTGACGGGGTGACAGGGGGCCAGCCCCAGCATTTT.

The V and J genes are TRBV28 and TRBJ1-5; a possible D gene is TRBD1 (6 bases). Germline assignment: CDR1 MDHEN and CDR2 SYDVKM. Trimming removed 2 bases at V and 7 bases at J, with 12 bases between. The CDR3 is made up of 14 amino acids. The CDR3 sequence is CASSLVGGGQPQHF. In DNA form, the CDR3 reads TGTGCCAGCAGTTTAGTAGGGGGTGGCCAGCCCCAGCATTTT.

This rearrangement joins TRBV7-9 to TRBJ1-1; possible D gene TRBD1, 5 bases. The CDR3 is 13 residues long. Germline V gene lookup returns CDR1 SEHNR and CDR2 FQNEAQ (reference sequence). V shed 2 bases and J shed 1 base, with 5 bases lying between them. Here the CDR3 DNA reads TGTGCCAGCAGCTTACAGGGGAACACTGAAGCTTTCTTT. This translates into CASSLQGNTEAFF.

The genes are TRBV4-1 and TRBJ2-7, with TRBD1 matching 7 bases. This CDR3 spans 17 amino acids. V gave up 0 bases and J gave up 3 bases; unmatched junction bases: 11. Germline assignment: CDR1 MGHRA and CDR2 YSYEKL. In DNA form, the CDR3 reads TGCGCCAGCAGCCAAGAAGCAGGTGTGGGGACAGACTACGAGCAGTACTTC. Translating it yields CASSQEAGVGTDYEQYF.

This chain joins TRBV9 and TRBJ2-2; TRBD2 aligns across 12 bases. CDR1 SGDLS and CDR2 YYNGEE come from the germline V gene. With 0 bases clipped from V and 6 bases from J, the junction kept 3 bases outside the gene matches. The length of the CDR3 is 16 residues. CDR3: CASSVGLAGGPGELFF. DNA for the CDR3: TGTGCCAGCAGCGTAGGCCTAGCGGGAGGGCCCGGGGAGCTGTTTTTT.

The chain combines TRBV27 with TRBJ1-5; D remains unclear. The CDR3 covers 13 residues. Trimming shortened V by 0 bases and J by 7 bases, and 7 bases separated the two germline ends. From germline, CDR1 is MNHEY and CDR2 SMNVEV (reference sequence). CDR3 coding DNA: TGTGCCAGCAGTTTATCGTTTCGGCAGCCCCAGCATTTT. Amino acid sequence: CASSLSFRQPQHF.

This sequence joins TRBV5-4 and TRBJ2-1, with 13 nucleotides matching TRBD2. The CDR3 covers 15 residues. Germline CDR1 and CDR2: SGHNT and YYREEE (reference sequence). V dropped 4 bases and J dropped 8; count of bases not matched to a gene: 6. Here the CDR3 reads CASSRTSGSKDEQFF. As DNA, the CDR3 is TGTGCCAGCAGCCGGACTAGCGGGAGTAAGGATGAGCAGTTCTTC. The full variable domain, its missing parts supplied by reference TRBV5-4 and TRBJ2-1, is ETGVTQSPTHLIKTRGQQVTLRCSSQSGHNTVSWYQQALGQGPQFIFQYYREEENGRGNFPPRFSGLQFPNYSSELNVNALELDDSALYLCASSRTSGSKDEQFFGPGTRLTVL.

This chain joins TRBV10-2 and TRBJ2-3, with D possibly being TRBD2 (6 bases). The V gene lost 3 bases and the J gene lost 0 bases, with 10 bases spanning the gap. The CDR3 is made up of 15 amino acids. Germline loops: CDR1 WSHSY, CDR2 SAAADI. CDR3 in amino acids: CASSEWGDSTDTQYF. For the CDR3, the DNA is TGCGCCAGCAGTGAATGGGGGGATAGCACAGATACGCAGTATTTT.

The J gene is TRBJ1-4, the V gene TRBV14; D gene unclear. The CDR3 is made up of 15 amino acids. V was shortened by 3 bases and J by 5 bases, with 13 bases between the two germline ends. Germline assignment: CDR1 SGHDN and CDR2 FVKESK. The DNA for the CDR3 is TGTGCCAGCAGCCAGACCGGGATTAAAAATGAAAAACTGTTTTTT. This encodes CASSQTGIKNEKLFF.

The gene calls are TRBV28 and TRBJ2-1; 10 bases align to TRBD2. The CDR3 consists of 16 residues. Germline trimming cut 5 bases from V and 8 bases from J; bases unmatched to any gene: 12. The germline CDR1 and CDR2 sequences are MDHEN and SYDVKM. CDR3 sequence reads: CASSHIRASGSYEQFF. The DNA for the CDR3 is TGTGCCAGCAGTCACATCCGGGCTAGCGGGAGCTATGAGCAGTTCTTC.

The rearrangement uses TRBV28 and TRBJ1-2; 7 bases are shared with TRBD1. J was trimmed by 6 bases and V by 3 bases; bases with no gene match: 7. Germline V CDR1 and CDR2: MDHEN, SYDVKM. The CDR3 contains 14 residues. The CDR3 sequence is CASSFQQGQHGYTF. CDR3 nucleotides: TGTGCCAGCAGTTTCCAACAGGGGCAACATGGCTACACCTTC.

The genes are TRBV4-1 and TRBJ2-7; a weak D match, TRBD2 (6 bases). CDR1 and CDR2 (germline): MGHRA, YSYEKL. The CDR3 spans 13 residues. V lost 4 bases and J lost 0, with 7 bases in between. CDR3 sequence reads: CASSLADSYEQYF. The CDR3 region has the DNA TGCGCCAGCAGCCTAGCGGACTCCTACGAGCAGTACTTC.

The V call is TRBV6-5, the J call TRBJ2-5; D remains unclear. The CDR3 length is 14 residues. CDR1 MNHEY and CDR2 SVGAGI come from the germline V gene. V was shortened by 7 bases and J by 1 base, with 13 bases between the two germline ends. CDR3 bases: TGTGCCAGCAAACCCGGAGTAGGCCAAGAGACCCAGTACTTC. It codes for CASKPGVGQETQYF.

The rearrangement links TRBV4-1 to TRBJ2-7; possibly TRBD2 for D (6 bases). Trimming left V 5 bases short and J 0 bases short, with 17 bases between. The germline CDR1 and CDR2 sequences are MGHRA and YSYEKL. The CDR3 spans 16 residues. The CDR3, as DNA: TGCGCCAGCAGCTCAAGCCTGGCCGGGAGCTCCTACGAGCAGTACTTC. It codes for CASSSSLAGSSYEQYF.

The chain carries TRBV2 and TRBJ2-7, with a weak D call TRBD2 (6 bases). Trimming took off 5 bases at V and 7 bases at J, with 15 bases between the two ends. CDR1 and CDR2 (germline): SNHLY, FYNNEI. This CDR3 region has 13 residues. Here the CDR3 DNA reads TGTGCCAGCAGTAGGGCCCTTGGGGGGGAGCAGTACTTC. This encodes CASSRALGGEQYF.

The chain combines TRBV7-9 with TRBJ1-1; D ambiguous. The CDR3 extends over 16 amino acids. Trimming left V 6 bases short and J 3 bases short, with 20 bases between. Germline CDR1 SEHNR, CDR2 FQNEAQ (reference sequence). CDR3 region: CASSPQARGLDTEAFF. CDR3 DNA sequence: TGTGCCAGCAGTCCCCAAGCCCGGGGTTTGGACACTGAAGCTTTCTTT.

This clone has only a few counts. The chain is built from TRBV10-1 and TRBJ2-7; 8 bases match TRBD1. The V and J ends lost 3 bases and 2 bases, in that order; junction bases with no gene match: 6. CDR1 is WNHNN, CDR2 SYGVQD, per germline (reference sequence). The CDR3 consists of 15 residues. The CDR3 sequence: CASSDGGTGTYEQYF. The CDR3 nucleotides read TGCGCCAGCAGTGATGGGGGGACAGGTACCTACGAGCAGTACTTC.

The rearrangement joins TRBV5-4 to TRBJ2-4; 14 nucleotides agree with TRBD2. The junction had 7 bases not matched to a gene; V was cut back by 4 bases and J by 1 base. Per the germline V gene, CDR1 is SGHNT and CDR2 is YYREEE (reference sequence). CDR3 length: 18 amino acids. The CDR3 loop is CASSPGLAGVEAKNIQYF. CDR3 in DNA: TGTGCCAGCAGCCCGGGACTAGCGGGAGTTGAGGCCAAAAACATTCAGTACTTC.

The V gene is TRBV18, the J gene TRBJ1-1; D gene uncertain. This CDR3 spans 14 amino acids. CDR1 KGHSH and CDR2 LQKENI come from the germline V gene. Between the trimmed V and J ends, which lost 2 bases and 1 base, there was a span of 8 bases. CDR3 residues: CASSPSAGNTEAFF. The CDR3 nucleotides read TGTGCCAGCTCACCAAGCGCGGGGAACACTGAAGCTTTCTTT.

The chain couples TRBV6-9 to TRBJ2-7; TRBD2 agrees at 8 bases. Germline V gives CDR1 MNHGY, CDR2 SVAAGI. J was trimmed by 4 bases and V by 5 bases; bases with no gene match: 7. This CDR3 spans 14 amino acids. CDR3 in DNA: TGTGCCAGCAGTAGGAGCGGGAGAGGGTACGAGCAGTACTTC. Translation: CASSRSGRGYEQYF.